The 5 T cell receptor beta chains below were found in one sample sequenced in a study of blood T cell repertoires in COVID-19. TCRdb's copy holds only in-frame clones and misses some; the assay was immunoSEQ multiplex PCR. This table holds approximately 270,000 clones, approximately 88% found once. The sample was peripheral blood. The origin of the receptors is a man aged 50 or older with acute or convalescent COVID-19.

This clone came up a few times. Other DNA sequences from this sample encode an identical CDR3 as well. This chain connects TRBV3-1 (or the pseudogene TRBV3-2) to TRBJ2-1, with D perhaps matching TRBD1 (5 bases). The CDR3 totals 13 residues. Germline CDR1 LGHDT, CDR2 YNNKEL (reference sequence). Trimming removed 6 bases from V and 4 bases from J, with 10 bases in between. The CDR3: CASSPDRYNEQFF. The CDR3 DNA reads TGTGCCAGCAGTCCCGACAGATACAATGAGCAGTTCTTC.

The chain's CDR3 is CSVCWGGNTEAFF. The CDR3 DNA follows: TGCAGCGTTTGTTGGGGCGGGAACACTGAAGCTTTCTTT. The V and J genes are TRBV29-1 and TRBJ1-1; maybe TRBD1 (5 bases). Germline V gives CDR1 SQVTM, CDR2 ANQGSEA. Trimming cost V 5 bases and J 1 base, with 11 bases left between them. The CDR3 has 13 residues.

This chain links TRBV5-1 with TRBJ1-1; D remains ambiguous. The CDR3 is 15 residues long. Germline-derived CDR1 and CDR2 are SGHRS and YFSETQ. V was shortened by 2 bases and J by 2 bases, with 13 bases between the two germline ends. CDR3 in DNA: TGCGCCAGCAGCTTCCCCCGGGGAGACAACACTGAAGCTTTCTTT. It is translated as CASSFPRGDNTEAFF.

This clone came up a few times. The V gene is TRBV18, the J gene TRBJ2-1, with 7 bases identical to TRBD1. J gave up 8 bases and V 0 bases, and 7 bases lay outside the gene matches. The CDR3 runs to 15 residues. Germline assignment: CDR1 KGHSH and CDR2 LQKENI. Written as DNA, the CDR3 is TGTGCCAGCTCACCACCGGGACAGTATTTGGATGAGCAGTTCTTC. Protein: CASSPPGQYLDEQFF.

This chain links TRBV10-3 with TRBJ2-5, with D unresolved. The germline gives CDR1 ENHRY, CDR2 SYGVKD. Between the trimmed V and J ends, which lost 8 bases and 1 base, there was a span of 8 bases. The CDR3 runs 12 residues. The DNA of the CDR3 is TGTGCCATCGGTGCCGGCCAAGAGACCCAGTACTTC. Its translation: CAIGAGQETQYF.